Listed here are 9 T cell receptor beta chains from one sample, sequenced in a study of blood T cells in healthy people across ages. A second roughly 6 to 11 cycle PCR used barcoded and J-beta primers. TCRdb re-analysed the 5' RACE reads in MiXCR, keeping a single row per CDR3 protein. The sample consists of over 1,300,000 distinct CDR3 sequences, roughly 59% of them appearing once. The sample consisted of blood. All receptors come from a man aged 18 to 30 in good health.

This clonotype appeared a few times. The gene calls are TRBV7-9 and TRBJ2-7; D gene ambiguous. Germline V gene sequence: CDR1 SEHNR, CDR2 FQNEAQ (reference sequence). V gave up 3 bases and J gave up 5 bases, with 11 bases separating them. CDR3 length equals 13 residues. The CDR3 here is CASSFPLGHEQYF. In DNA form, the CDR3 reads TGTGCCAGCAGCTTCCCGTTGGGCCACGAGCAGTACTTC.

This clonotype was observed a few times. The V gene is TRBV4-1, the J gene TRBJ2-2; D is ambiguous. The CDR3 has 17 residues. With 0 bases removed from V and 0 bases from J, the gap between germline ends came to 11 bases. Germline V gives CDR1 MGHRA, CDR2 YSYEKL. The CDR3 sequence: CASSQDPSATNTGELFF. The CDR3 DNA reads TGCGCCAGCAGCCAAGACCCTAGTGCCACGAACACCGGGGAGCTGTTTTTT.

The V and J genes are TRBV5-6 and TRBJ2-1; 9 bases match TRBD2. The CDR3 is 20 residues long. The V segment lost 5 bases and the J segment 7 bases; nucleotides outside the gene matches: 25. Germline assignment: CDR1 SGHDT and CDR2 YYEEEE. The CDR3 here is CASSHRLGGGAVGAWNEQFF. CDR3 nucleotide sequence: TGTGCCAGCAGTCACCGGCTCGGCGGGGGGGCCGTCGGGGCTTGGAATGAGCAGTTCTTC.

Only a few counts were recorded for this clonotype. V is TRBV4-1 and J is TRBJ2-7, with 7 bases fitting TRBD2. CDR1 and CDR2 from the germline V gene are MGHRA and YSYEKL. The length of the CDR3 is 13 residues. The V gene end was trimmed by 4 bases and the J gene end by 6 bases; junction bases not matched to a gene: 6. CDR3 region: CASSLGEGSEQYF. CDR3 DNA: TGCGCCAGCAGCCTTGGGGAGGGGAGCGAGCAGTACTTC.

The CDR3 DNA follows: TGTGCCACCAGCAGCGGACTCTACTACGAGCAGTACTTC. It codes for CATSSGLYYEQYF. The genes are TRBV15 and TRBJ2-7, with D tentatively TRBD2 (5 bases). Trimming took off 3 bases at V and 3 bases at J, with 9 bases between the two ends. This CDR3 is built from 13 residues. CDR1 and CDR2 from the germline V gene are LNHNV and YYDKDF (reference sequence).

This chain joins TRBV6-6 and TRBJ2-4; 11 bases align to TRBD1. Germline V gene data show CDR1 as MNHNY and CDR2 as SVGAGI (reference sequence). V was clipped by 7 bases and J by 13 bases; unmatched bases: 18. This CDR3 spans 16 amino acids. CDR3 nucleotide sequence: TGTGCCAGCACTGAAAGACCGGGACAGGGGGAGTTTAGGCAGTACTTC. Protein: CASTERPGQGEFRQYF.

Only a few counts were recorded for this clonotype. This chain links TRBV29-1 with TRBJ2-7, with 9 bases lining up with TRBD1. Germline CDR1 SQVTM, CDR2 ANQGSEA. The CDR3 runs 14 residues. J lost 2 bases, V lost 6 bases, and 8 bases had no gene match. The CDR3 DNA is TGCAGCGTCGAGGGGACAGGGAACCCCTACGAGCAGTACTTC. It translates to CSVEGTGNPYEQYF.

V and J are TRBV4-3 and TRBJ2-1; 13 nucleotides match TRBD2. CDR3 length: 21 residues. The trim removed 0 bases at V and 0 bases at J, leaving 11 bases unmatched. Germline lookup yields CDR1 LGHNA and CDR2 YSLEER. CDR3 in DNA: TGCGCCAGCAGCCAAGATACCGGACTAGCGGGGGCTGTAAGCTCCTACAATGAGCAGTTCTTC. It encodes CASSQDTGLAGAVSSYNEQFF.

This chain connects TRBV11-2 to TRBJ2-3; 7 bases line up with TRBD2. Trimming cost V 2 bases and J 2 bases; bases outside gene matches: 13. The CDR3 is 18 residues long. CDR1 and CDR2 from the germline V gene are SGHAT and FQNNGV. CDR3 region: CASSLPEGGRRDTDTQYF. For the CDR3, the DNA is TGTGCCAGCAGCTTACCCGAGGGAGGGAGGCGCGACACAGATACGCAGTATTTT.